Included here is one T cell receptor beta chain sequence, with context. Its antigen remains unknown. These data originate in a study of cytomegalovirus exposure and HLA in healthy donors. Both 60 Vbeta primers and 13 Jbeta primers went into the PCR. The protocol was immunoSEQ multiplex PCR, while the TCRdb copy is restricted to in-frame clones and leaves out a portion. The data contain 170,000 or so clones, about four fifths of them seen just once; the ten biggest clones take up 0.35% to 0.4%. Study-level results: In a later analysis, parvovirus B19, influenza, CMV and Epstein-Barr virus appeared linked to several top co-occurrence clusters.

V lost 2 bases to trimming and J lost 0 bases; unmatched junction nucleotides: 2. CDR1 is SGHDT and CDR2 is YYEEEE in the germline V gene. The CDR3 totals 17 residues. The TCR was taken from a boy younger than 10 in good health and CMV-seronegative. This rearrangement joins TRBV5-6 to TRBJ2-2; 12 nucleotides agree with TRBD2. The sequenced material came from PBMCs. The CDR3 coding sequence is TGTGCCAGCAGCTTTGGGACTAGCGGGTCGAACACCGGGGAGCTGTTTTTT. Translation gives CASSFGTSGSNTGELFF.